The 10 T cell receptor beta chains given below trace back to one sample, sequenced in a study of vaccination effects on CD4 cells after COVID-19. Sequencing was performed with immunoSEQ multiplex PCR; in TCRdb, only in-frame clones are kept and a portion is missing. This table holds some 69,000 clones, roughly four fifths found once. Before sequencing took place, the ViraFEST assay used viral peptide pools to expand antigen-specific CD4+ T cells. The culture ran for approximately 9 days before CD4+ T cells were isolated. Having tested negative for nucleocapsid antibodies, the vaccine recipients showed no prior SARS-CoV-2 infection. Their cognate antigens are unknown. Sequencing used CD4+ T cells from PBMCs cultured with HCoV-NL63 spike peptides, obtained before COVID-19 vaccination. These receptors were collected from a human donor who received a COVID-19 vaccine.

The genes are TRBV12-3 or TRBV12-4 and TRBJ1-5; D gene ambiguous. CDR3 length: 13 amino acids. Trimming stripped 2 bases from V and 6 bases from J, with 8 bases between. The CDR3 DNA is TGTGCCAGCAGTTTAAATGAAGGTCAGCCCCAGCATTTT. It yields the protein CASSLNEGQPQHF.

Only a few counts were recorded for this clone. The V call is TRBV4-3, the J call TRBJ1-2; possible D gene TRBD1, 5 bases. V shed 4 bases and J shed 7 bases, with 16 bases lying between them. The germline V gene has CDR1 LGHNA and CDR2 YSLEER. This CDR3 contains 14 residues. The CDR3 here is CASSRGRDNLGYTF. CDR3 coding DNA: TGCGCCAGCAGCCGGGGACGCGACAACCTTGGCTACACCTTC.

V and J are TRBV4-3 and TRBJ1-2; D is unclear. V lost 0 bases to trimming and J lost 4 bases, with 9 bases between them. This CDR3 is built from 14 residues. In germline, CDR1 is LGHNA, CDR2 YSLEER. The CDR3 DNA reads TGCGCCAGCAGCCAAGATGGCCGGGGCTATGGCTACACCTTC. It is translated as CASSQDGRGYGYTF.

V usage is TRBV12-3 or TRBV12-4 and J usage is TRBJ1-1, with 7 positions matching TRBD1. Losses at the gene ends were 11 bases for V and 5 bases for J; bases not matched to a gene: 11. The CDR3 contains 13 residues. The CDR3: CAVTRQGRTEAFF. CDR3 nucleotides: TGTGCCGTAACCAGACAGGGACGGACTGAAGCTTTCTTT.

This clone was detected only once. The chain combines TRBV20-1 with TRBJ2-5, with D hard to call. Germline V lookup: CDR1 DFQATT, CDR2 SNEGSKA (reference sequence). The CDR3 runs to 11 residues. V dropped 6 bases and J dropped 2 bases, with 7 bases sitting between them. CDR3 bases: TGCAGTGCCACTCCGCAAGAGACCCAGTACTTC. This gives the protein CSATPQETQYF.

The chain uses TRBV7-2 and TRBJ2-3; possibly TRBD2 for D (6 bases). The CDR3 is 15 amino acids. V was clipped by 1 base and J by 2 bases, with 10 bases between them. Germline V CDR1 and CDR2: SGHTA, FQGNSA. The CDR3 coding sequence is TGTGCCAGCAGCTTAGTTGGGACTCCCACAGATACGCAGTATTTT. As protein: CASSLVGTPTDTQYF. Looking up the rest from reference TRBV7-2 and TRBJ2-3 gives the full variable domain: GAGVSQSPSNKVTEKGKDVELRCDPISGHTALYWYRQSLGQGLEFLIYFQGNSAPDKSGLPSDRFSAERTGGSVSTLTIQRTQQEDSAVYLCASSLVGTPTDTQYFGPGTRLTVL.

J is TRBJ1-1 and V is TRBV5-1, with a weak D call TRBD1 (5 bases). Germline values: CDR1 SGHRS, CDR2 YFSETQ. The CDR3 is 14 residues long. V was trimmed by 5 bases and J by 3 bases, leaving 14 bases between them. In nucleotides, the CDR3 is TGCGCCAGCAGGCTCAACGGGGGGGACACTGAAGCTTTCTTT. Amino acids: CASRLNGGDTEAFF.

The gene calls are TRBV5-1 and TRBJ1-3, with 7 bases fitting TRBD1. V was pared by 0 bases and J by 8 bases, with 5 bases of the junction left unmatched. The germline CDR1 and CDR2 sequences are SGHRS and YFSETQ. This CDR3 is 14 amino acids long. In DNA, the CDR3 is TGCGCCAGCAGCTTGGACAGGGGTTCGGACACCATATATTTT. Translation gives CASSLDRGSDTIYF.

The chain employs TRBV24-1 and TRBJ2-1; D might be TRBD2 (6 bases). Germline V CDR1 and CDR2: KGHDR, SFDVKD. Trimming shortened V by 5 bases and J by 12 bases, and 16 bases separated the two germline ends. This CDR3 has 13 residues. The CDR3 loop is CATSVGTAEGQFF. CDR3 nucleotides: TGTGCCACCAGTGTCGGAACCGCGGAGGGGCAGTTCTTC.

This chain joins TRBV7-9 and TRBJ1-4, with unresolved D. The ends were cut back, 0 bases at V and 2 bases at J, with 4 bases in the middle. Germline V gene data show CDR1 as SEHNR and CDR2 as FQNEAQ (reference sequence). The CDR3 contains 14 residues. CDR3 sequence: CASSLAGTNEKLFF. CDR3 DNA sequence: TGTGCCAGCAGCTTAGCGGGTACTAATGAAAAACTGTTTTTT.